These 3 T cell receptor beta chains were sequenced from one sample in a study of cytomegalovirus exposure and HLA in healthy donors. PCR was performed using 60 Vbeta and 13 Jbeta primers. The protocol was immunoSEQ multiplex PCR, while the TCRdb copy is restricted to in-frame clones and leaves out a portion. This listing includes about 160,000 clones. Material: PBMCs. The receptors were gathered from a woman aged 55-69 years in good health and CMV-seronegative.

This chain links TRBV5-8 with TRBJ2-7; D may be TRBD1 (7 bases). This CDR3 has 15 residues. Trimming removed 0 bases at V and 6 bases at J, with 16 bases between. Germline loops: CDR1 SGHTS, CDR2 YDEGEE. In nucleotides, the CDR3 is TGTGCCAGCAGCTTGGGCAGGGGGGACATCGGCGAGCAGTACTTC. It translates to CASSLGRGDIGEQYF.

The chain couples TRBV10-3 to TRBJ2-3, with D possibly being TRBD2 (6 bases). Looked up from germline, CDR1 is ENHRY and CDR2 is SYGVKD. CDR3 length: 14 residues. V was clipped by 10 bases and J by 2 bases, with 16 bases between them. The CDR3 bases are TGTGCCAGCACGAGGGCTAGCGACACAGATACGCAGTATTTT. Translating it yields CASTRASDTDTQYF.

The rearrangement joins TRBV6-4 to TRBJ1-2; the D gene is possibly TRBD1 (5 bases). Germline V gene lookup returns CDR1 MRHNA and CDR2 SNTAGT. Trimming cost V 5 bases and J 8 bases, with 12 bases left between them. CDR3 length: 12 amino acids. Here the CDR3 DNA reads TGTGCCAGCAGTCGAGCAGGACAAGGCTACACCTTC. It yields the protein CASSRAGQGYTF.